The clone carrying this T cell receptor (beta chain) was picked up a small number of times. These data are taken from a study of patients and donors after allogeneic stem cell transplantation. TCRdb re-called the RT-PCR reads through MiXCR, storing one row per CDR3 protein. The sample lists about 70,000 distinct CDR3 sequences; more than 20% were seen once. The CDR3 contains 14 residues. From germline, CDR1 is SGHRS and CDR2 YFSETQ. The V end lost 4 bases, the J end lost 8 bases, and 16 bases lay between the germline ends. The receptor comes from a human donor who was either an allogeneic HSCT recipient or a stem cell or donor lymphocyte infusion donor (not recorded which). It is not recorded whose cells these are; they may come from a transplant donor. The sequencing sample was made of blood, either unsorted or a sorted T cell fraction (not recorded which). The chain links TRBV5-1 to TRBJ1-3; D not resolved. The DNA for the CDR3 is TGCGCCAGCAGCCCTACCGGGCTTACGGACACCATATATTTT. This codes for CASSPTGLTDTIYF.